The clone carrying this TCR beta chain showed up just a few times. These data come from a study of regulatory T cells in long-lasting Graves disease. Study-wide background: Graves' patients (newly diagnosed) had been on antithyroid drugs under 3 months.

CDR3 regions were amplified by Arm-PCR using iRepertoire HTBI primers to build TCR beta libraries. From the multiplex PCR reads, TCRdb called clonotypes with MiXCR, one entry per CDR3 protein. The data contain about 560,000 distinct CDR3 sequences, about 16% of them singletons. Germline lookup yields CDR1 DFQATT and CDR2 SNEGSKA (reference sequence). The length of the CDR3 is 10 residues. The ends were cut back, 6 bases at V and 10 bases at J, with 12 bases in the middle. Time point denoted: newly diagnosed GD, antithyroid drugs for less than 3 months. RNA isolated from PBMCs was used to make the TCR library. The same specimen was also included in a second study, on T cells in Graves' hyperthyroidism and ophthalmopathy. That work states: Any patient presenting with uncontrolled infection, other autoimmune disease, pregnancy or lactation was left out.

The receptor was derived from a man between 18 and 29 years old with Graves disease. The V call is TRBV20-1, the J call TRBJ1-1; D remains unclear. Sequencing was performed on peripheral blood mononuclear cells (PBMCs), taken at new diagnosis, from a patient treated with antithyroid drugs. The CDR3 here is CSAIRGGAFF. CDR3 nucleotide sequence: TGCAGTGCCATACGTGGTGGAGCTTTCTTT.